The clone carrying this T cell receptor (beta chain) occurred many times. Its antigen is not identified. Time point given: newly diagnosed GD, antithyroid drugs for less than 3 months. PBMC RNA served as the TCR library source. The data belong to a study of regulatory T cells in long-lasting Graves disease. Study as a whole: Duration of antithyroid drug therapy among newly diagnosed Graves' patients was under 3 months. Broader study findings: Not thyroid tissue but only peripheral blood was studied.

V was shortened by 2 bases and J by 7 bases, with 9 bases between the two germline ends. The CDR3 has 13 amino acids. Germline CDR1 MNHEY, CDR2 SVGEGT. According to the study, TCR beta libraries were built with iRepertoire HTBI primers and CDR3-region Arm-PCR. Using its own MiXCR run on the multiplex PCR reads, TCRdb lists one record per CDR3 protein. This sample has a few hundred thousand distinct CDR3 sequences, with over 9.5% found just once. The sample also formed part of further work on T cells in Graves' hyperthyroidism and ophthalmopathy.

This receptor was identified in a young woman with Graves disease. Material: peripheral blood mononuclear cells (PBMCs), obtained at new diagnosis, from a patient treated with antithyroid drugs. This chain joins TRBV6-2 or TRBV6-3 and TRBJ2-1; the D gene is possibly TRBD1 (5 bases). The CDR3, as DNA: TGTGCCAGCAGTTACGACAGTTGGAATGAGCAGTTCTTC. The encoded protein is CASSYDSWNEQFF.